The 23 T cell receptor beta chains given below trace back to one sample, sequenced in a study of a mutant IDH1 vaccine in newly diagnosed glioma. Libraries were prepared by immunoSEQ multiplex PCR; TCRdb keeps only in-frame clonotypes and omits some of them. Seen here are approximately 100,000 clones, approximately 90% observed once, and the top ten hold roughly 0.54%. Noted time point: baseline, week 1 (first vaccination visit). Treatment meaning: pre-vaccination baseline after standard-of-care therapy. This material consisted of PBMCs, taken from a glioma patient treated with radiotherapy, temozolomide or both. The receptors derive from a woman aged 45 to 65 with glioma.

J is TRBJ2-1 and V is TRBV9; TRBD2 matches at 12 bases. With V trimmed by 5 bases and J by 4 bases, 4 bases remained unmatched. Germline CDR1 reads SGDLS; CDR2 reads YYNGEE. This CDR3 comprises 15 residues. The CDR3 DNA sequence: TGTGCCAGCAGGGCCGGGACTAGCGGGTACAATGAGCAGTTCTTC. It encodes CASRAGTSGYNEQFF. Complete variable domain (other parts from reference TRBV9 and TRBJ2-1): DSGVTQTPKHLITATGQRVTLRCSPRSGDLSVYWYQQSLDQGLQFLIQYYNGEERAKGNILERFSAQQFPDLHSELNLSSLELGDSALYFCASRAGTSGYNEQFFGPGTRLTVL.

This chain links TRBV28 with TRBJ2-1; 7 bases map to TRBD2. CDR3 length equals 17 residues. Germline loops: CDR1 MDHEN, CDR2 SYDVKM. The trim removed 4 bases at V and 0 bases at J, leaving 9 bases unmatched. CDR3 region: CASSSPPTSISYNEQFF. DNA for the CDR3: TGTGCCAGCAGTTCCCCGCCGACTAGCATCTCCTACAATGAGCAGTTCTTC.

This chain connects TRBV19 to TRBJ2-2, with 11 bases that match TRBD1. J was trimmed by 5 bases and V by 6 bases; bases with no gene match: 8. The germline gives CDR1 LNHDA, CDR2 SQIVND (reference sequence). CDR3 size: 16 residues. The DNA for the CDR3 is TGTGCCAGTAGCTCCGGACAGGGGGCCGGGACCGGGGAGCTGTTTTTT. Its protein is CASSSGQGAGTGELFF.

The CDR3 loop is CASSSAEGSPLHF. Here the CDR3 DNA reads TGTGCCAGCAGCTCTGCTGAGGGGTCACCCCTCCACTTT. The rearrangement joins TRBV5-8 to TRBJ1-6; tentatively, D is TRBD1 (5 bases). CDR1 is SGHTS, CDR2 YDEGEE, per germline. The CDR3 length is 13 residues. Trimming cost V 3 bases and J 10 bases, with 11 bases left between them.

The chain joins TRBV27 to TRBJ2-7; no reliable D call. The CDR3 is made up of 13 amino acids. Per the germline V gene, CDR1 is MNHEY and CDR2 is SMNVEV (reference sequence). Trimming took 2 bases from V and 2 from J, leaving 7 bases between them. The chain's CDR3 is CASSLTIAYEQYF. Written as DNA, the CDR3 is TGTGCCAGCAGTTTAACTATCGCCTACGAGCAGTACTTC.

The chain joins TRBV5-1 to TRBJ2-1; D is possibly TRBD1 (6 bases). The CDR3 runs to 15 residues. Trimming removed 4 bases at V and 2 bases at J, with 13 bases between. Germline V lookup: CDR1 SGHRS, CDR2 YFSETQ. The CDR3 here is CASSTGTPTYNEQFF. The DNA for the CDR3 is TGCGCCAGCAGCACCGGGACACCAACCTACAATGAGCAGTTCTTC.

Notes on this clone: The same CDR3 can be traced to other DNA sequences in this sample. V is TRBV14 and J is TRBJ1-2; D unresolved. Germline assignment: CDR1 SGHDN and CDR2 FVKESK. CDR3 length: 16 amino acids. V lost 1 base and J lost 2, with 14 bases in between. For the CDR3, the DNA is TGTGCCAGCAGCCAAGCTGTCACCTTTTTGAACTATGGCTACACCTTC. It is translated as CASSQAVTFLNYGYTF.

V and J are TRBV18 and TRBJ1-5; TRBD1 aligns across 7 bases. This CDR3 has 14 amino acids. With V trimmed by 2 bases and J by 3 bases, 1 base remained unmatched. Germline values: CDR1 KGHSH, CDR2 LQKENI. For the CDR3, the DNA is TGTGCCAGCTCACCAGACAGGGCCAATCAGCCCCAGCATTTT. It yields the protein CASSPDRANQPQHF.

V and J are TRBV9 and TRBJ2-3, with 7 nucleotides matching TRBD2. V lost 3 bases and J lost 1; bases outside the gene matches: 5. The CDR3 is made up of 15 amino acids. Germline CDR1 and CDR2: SGDLS and YYNGEE. CDR3 sequence: CASSGLAEGTDTQYF. The CDR3 nucleotides are TGTGCCAGCAGCGGACTAGCTGAGGGCACAGATACGCAGTATTTT.

V is TRBV5-1 and J is TRBJ1-1; maybe TRBD1 (6 bases). There are 14 residues in the CDR3. Trimming took off 2 bases at V and 3 bases at J, with 11 bases between the two ends. Germline CDR1 SGHRS, CDR2 YFSETQ. The CDR3 reads CASSLQGFDTEAFF. Written as DNA, the CDR3 is TGCGCCAGCAGCTTACAGGGCTTCGACACTGAAGCTTTCTTT.

V and J are TRBV5-6 and TRBJ1-1, with D perhaps matching TRBD1 (5 bases). Trimming stripped 0 bases from V and 1 base from J, with 7 bases between. Germline-derived CDR1 and CDR2 are SGHDT and YYEEEE. This CDR3 spans 14 amino acids. CDR3 nucleotides: TGTGCCAGCAGCTTGGCTGGGGGGAACACTGAAGCTTTCTTT. It encodes CASSLAGGNTEAFF.

The chain couples TRBV27 to TRBJ1-5; the D gene is possibly TRBD1 (5 bases). From germline, CDR1 is MNHEY and CDR2 SMNVEV (reference sequence). The CDR3 is made up of 14 amino acids. The ends were cut back, 6 bases at V and 6 bases at J, with 15 bases in the middle. This CDR3 is CASSPGREGQPQHF. The DNA of the CDR3 is TGTGCCAGCAGCCCTGGCAGGGAAGGTCAGCCCCAGCATTTT.

The chain joins TRBV5-1 to TRBJ1-4; 8 bases match TRBD1. Trimming cost V 4 bases and J 5 bases; bases outside gene matches: 4. CDR3 length: 14 residues. Germline V lookup: CDR1 SGHRS, CDR2 YFSETQ. CDR3 sequence reads: CASSPGGDNEKLFF. CDR3 in DNA: TGCGCCAGCAGCCCAGGGGGCGACAATGAAAAACTGTTTTTT.

The V and J genes are TRBV15 and TRBJ2-7; TRBD1 is a possible D gene (6 bases). Germline-derived CDR1 and CDR2 are LNHNV and YYDKDF (reference sequence). The CDR3 has 14 residues. Trimming left V 5 bases short and J 0 bases short, with 11 bases between. This CDR3 is CATSRTGSSYEQYF. CDR3 nucleotides: TGTGCCACCAGCCGAACAGGGAGCTCCTACGAGCAGTACTTC.

This clone was recorded a few times. Other DNA sequences of this sample code for an identical CDR3. The chain is built from TRBV5-1 and TRBJ2-7, with 10 bases lining up with TRBD1. This CDR3 is 14 amino acids long. The V gene's germline CDR1 is SGHRS and CDR2 YFSETQ. Losses at the gene ends were 6 bases for V and 5 bases for J; bases not matched to a gene: 8. CDR3 DNA sequence: TGCGCCAGCACCCGGACAGGGGGAGGCAACGAGCAGTACTTC. Translating gives CASTRTGGGNEQYF. The full variable domain, rest sourced from reference TRBV5-1 and TRBJ2-7, is KAGVTQTPRYLIKTRGQQVTLSCSPISGHRSVSWYQQTPGQGLQFLFEYFSETQRNKGNFPGRFSGRQFSNSRSEMNVSTLELGDSALYLCASTRTGGGNEQYFGPGTRLTVT.

The gene calls are TRBV19 and TRBJ2-5; 10 bases are a match to TRBD2. Germline CDR1 and CDR2: LNHDA and SQIVND (reference sequence). The CDR3 has 13 residues. The trim removed 5 bases at V and 5 bases at J, leaving 2 bases unmatched. Written as DNA, the CDR3 is TGTGCCAGTAGTCTTAGCGGGGGGGAGACCCAGTACTTC. Amino acid sequence: CASSLSGGETQYF.

This chain joins TRBV11-2 and TRBJ1-2, with TRBD1 matching over 7 bases. Germline CDR1 SGHAT, CDR2 FQNNGV. After removal of 5 bases from V and 1 base from J, the junction contained 4 bases not matched to a gene. This CDR3 is 14 amino acids long. The CDR3 region has the DNA TGTGCCAGCAGCAGAGACAGGGATAACTATGGCTACACCTTC. Translating gives CASSRDRDNYGYTF.

This rearrangement joins TRBV30 to TRBJ2-7; D is uncertain. V gave up 3 bases and J gave up 3 bases, with 9 bases separating them. This CDR3 contains 12 residues. Looked up from germline, CDR1 is GTSNPN and CDR2 is SVGIG (reference sequence). CDR3 in amino acids: CAWRGNLYEQYF. CDR3 nucleotides: TGTGCCTGGAGGGGAAACCTCTACGAGCAGTACTTC.

The chain joins TRBV7-2 to TRBJ1-1; TRBD1 agrees at 7 bases. The V and J ends lost 4 bases and 6 bases, in that order; junction bases with no gene match: 5. The CDR3 covers 13 residues. Germline lookup yields CDR1 SGHTA and CDR2 FQGNSA. The CDR3 spells CASSSGGRAEAFF. Here the CDR3 DNA reads TGTGCCAGCAGCTCAGGGGGGCGGGCTGAAGCTTTCTTT.

The V and J genes are TRBV2 and TRBJ2-1; weak D call: TRBD2 (6 bases). This CDR3 is 15 amino acids long. Trimming cost V 7 bases and J 4 bases, with 17 bases left between them. Per germline, CDR1 SNHLY and CDR2 FYNNEI. The chain's CDR3 is CASNEGGRGYNEQFF. In DNA, the CDR3 is TGTGCCAGCAACGAGGGAGGCCGGGGGTACAATGAGCAGTTCTTC.

The genes are TRBV5-1 and TRBJ2-5, with 12 bases identical to TRBD2. Germline-derived CDR1 and CDR2 are SGHRS and YFSETQ. The CDR3 has 17 residues. With V trimmed by 2 bases and J by 2 bases, 7 bases remained unmatched. The chain's CDR3 is CASSFSSSGRGQETQYF. CDR3 nucleotide sequence: TGCGCCAGCAGCTTTTCGTCTAGCGGGAGGGGGCAAGAGACCCAGTACTTC.

The chain uses TRBV6-5 and TRBJ2-3; D might be TRBD2 (6 bases). In germline, CDR1 is MNHEY, CDR2 SVGAGI. The CDR3 is made up of 15 amino acids. The ends were cut back, 5 bases at V and 0 bases at J, with 12 bases in the middle. CDR3 protein: CASSRKRASTDTQYF. The CDR3, as DNA: TGTGCCAGCAGTCGTAAGCGGGCTAGCACAGATACGCAGTATTTT.

This clone was seen just once. J is TRBJ1-5 and V is TRBV6-6; D is unresolved. The CDR3 is made up of 12 amino acids. The V and J ends lost 10 bases and 1 base respectively, with 8 bases between them. CDR1 is MNHNY, CDR2 SVGAGI, per germline (reference sequence). The CDR3 is CAISDSNQPQHF. The CDR3 DNA follows: TGTGCCATCTCGGACAGCAATCAGCCCCAGCATTTT.